This is a list of T cell receptor beta chains from one sample in a study of post-analysis software for immune sequencing data. One entry per CDR3 protein results from TCRdb running MiXCR on the PCR reads. This table has hundreds of thousands of distinct CDR3 sequences, 25% to 30% appearing once. Sequenced sample: blood. Receptors originate from a girl aged 5-17 years with multiple sclerosis. CDR3s include the opening cysteine and the closing phenylalanine or tryptophan. Fields, in order: J gene, clone size, D gene, V gene, CDR3 protein, CDR3 DNA. The D gene is left open where the match is weak. Size is omitted from some rows. Given values are once, few, many or a class for expanded clones.

>TRBJ1-5|once|TRBD1|TRBV28
CASSQTGRDQPQHF
TGTGCCAGCAGTCAGACAGGGCGGGATCAGCCCCAGCATTTT
>TRBJ2-1|NA|TRBD2|TRBV29-1
CSGRVVNEQFF
TGTAGCGGGAGGGTCGTCAATGAGCAGTTCTTC
>TRBJ2-3|NA|TRBD2|TRBV15
CATSRDRLAGGLAYF
TGTGCCACCAGCAGAGATCGACTAGCGGGGGGACTCGCGTATTTT
>TRBJ2-1|NA|NA|TRBV28
CASSTPVGQFF
TGTGCCAGCAGTACCCCAGTGGGGCAGTTCTTC
>TRBJ2-4|NA|NA|TRBV20-1
CSARSVENIQYF
TGCAGTGCTCGATCAGTAGAAAACATTCAGTACTTC
>TRBJ2-1|NA|TRBD2|TRBV6-2/TRBV6-3
CASSPTSLDNEQFF
TGTGCCAGCAGCCCGACTAGCTTAGACAATGAGCAGTTCTTC
>TRBJ2-7|NA|NA|TRBV27
CASSKTSQGWLNYEQYF
TGTGCCAGCAGTAAAACGAGTCAGGGGTGGTTGAACTACGAGCAGTACTTC
>TRBJ1-6|few|TRBD1|TRBV12-3/TRBV12-4
CASSPRTGGRNSPLHF
TGTGCCAGCAGTCCCCGGACAGGGGGAAGGAATTCACCCCTCCACTTT
>TRBJ1-1|NA|TRBD1|TRBV7-6
CAGSLRDRGGAFF
TGTGCCGGCAGCCTCCGGGACAGGGGGGGAGCTTTCTTT
>TRBJ2-3|NA|TRBD2|TRBV28
CASSLSRLAYRTDTQYF
TGTGCCAGCAGTTTAAGCAGACTAGCTTACCGCACAGATACGCAGTATTTT
>TRBJ2-5|NA|TRBD1|TRBV5-1
CASSHRTGRETQYF
TGCGCCAGCAGCCACCGGACAGGGCGAGAGACCCAGTACTTC
>TRBJ2-5|few|TRBD1|TRBV20-1
CSAQPTTGQGRETQYF
TGCAGTGCTCAACCTACGACGGGACAGGGAAGAGAGACCCAGTACTTC
>TRBJ2-5|few|NA|TRBV7-7
CASSLDLREGETQYF
TGTGCCAGCAGCTTAGATCTCCGGGAAGGGGAGACCCAGTACTTC
>TRBJ1-2|many|NA|TRBV4-3
CASSQDSGPSYGYTF
TGCGCCAGCAGCCAAGATTCGGGACCGTCCTATGGCTACACCTTC
>TRBJ2-3|NA|NA|TRBV2
CASMWGSTIPDTQYF
TGTGCCAGCATGTGGGGCAGCACAATTCCAGATACGCAGTATTTT
>TRBJ2-3|NA|NA|TRBV5-1
CASRPHGADTQYF
TGCGCCAGCAGGCCGCACGGGGCAGATACGCAGTATTTT
>TRBJ2-1|NA|TRBD2|TRBV13
CASSLAARGREGQNEQFF
TGTGCCAGCAGCTTAGCGGCCCGGGGGCGGGAGGGCCAGAATGAGCAGTTCTTC
>TRBJ1-1|few|NA|TRBV5-5
CASSLPREGLNTEAFF
TGTGCCAGCAGCCTCCCAAGGGAGGGGCTGAACACTGAAGCTTTCTTT
>TRBJ2-7|NA|TRBD1|TRBV6-5
CTSSSSGRDRSYF
TGTACCAGCAGTTCTTCAGGCCGGGACAGGTCGTACTTC
>TRBJ1-1|few|NA|TRBV5-1
CASRTTANTEAFF
TGCGCCAGCAGAACGACAGCGAACACTGAAGCTTTCTTT
>TRBJ1-2|NA|NA|TRBV11-2
CASSLGAGKHDNYGYTF
TGTGCCAGCAGCTTAGGGGCAGGAAAGCACGATAACTATGGCTACACCTTC
>TRBJ2-3|few|NA|TRBV3-1
CASSLETAIWDTQYF
TGTGCCAGCAGCCTTGAGACGGCGATCTGGGATACGCAGTATTTT
>TRBJ2-5|NA|NA|TRBV6-5
CASSYFGQLQETQYF
TGTGCCAGCAGTTACTTTGGACAGCTACAAGAGACCCAGTACTTC
>TRBJ2-1|NA|NA|TRBV9
CASSVGPGQREQFF
TGTGCCAGCAGCGTGGGACCGGGTCAGCGGGAGCAGTTCTTC
>TRBJ1-4|few|NA|TRBV29-1
CSVAPSTNEKLFF
TGCAGCGTCGCTCCCTCAACTAATGAAAAACTGTTTTTT
>TRBJ2-1|few|NA|TRBV24-1
CATSHRGGSYNEQFF
TGTGCCACCAGCCATAGAGGGGGCTCCTACAATGAGCAGTTCTTC
>TRBJ1-5|NA|TRBD1|TRBV28
CASSLRGGRGQPQHF
TGTGCCAGCAGTTTAAGAGGGGGCCGGGGTCAGCCCCAGCATTTT
>TRBJ2-6|NA|NA|TRBV7-2
CATGVKGANVLTF
TGTGCCACCGGGGTGAAGGGGGCCAACGTCCTGACTTTC
>TRBJ2-1|many|TRBD1|TRBV28
CASTRPGTGSEQFF
TGTGCCAGCACCCGTCCGGGGACAGGGAGTGAGCAGTTCTTC
>TRBJ2-5|few|TRBD2|TRBV11-2
CASSLGGLAAQETQYF
TGTGCCAGCAGCTTAGGTGGGCTAGCGGCTCAAGAGACCCAGTACTTC
>TRBJ2-1|NA|TRBD2|TRBV20-1
CSASATSGYNKQFF
TGCAGTGCTAGTGCGACTAGCGGCTACAATAAGCAGTTCTTC
>TRBJ2-7|few|TRBD2|TRBV20-1
CSASPITGTTYEQYF
TGCAGTGCTAGCCCAATCACCGGGACTACTTACGAGCAGTACTTC
>TRBJ1-4|NA|TRBD1|TRBV6-6
CASSPVPGQSNEKLFF
TGTGCCAGCAGCCCAGTCCCGGGACAGTCAAATGAAAAACTGTTTTTT
>TRBJ2-5|many|NA|TRBV29-1
CSADGGRQGETQYF
TGCAGCGCAGACGGTGGGAGGCAGGGAGAGACCCAGTACTTC
>TRBJ2-5|NA|NA|TRBV11-3
CASSLEPGKATQYF
TGTGCCAGCAGCTTAGAACCGGGGAAGGCGACCCAGTACTTC
>TRBJ2-1|few|NA|TRBV10-3
CAISEFKGEQFF
TGTGCCATCAGTGAGTTCAAAGGTGAGCAGTTCTTC
>TRBJ2-3|NA|NA|TRBV4-3
CASSQRPRSGTDTQYF
TGCGCCAGCAGCCAGCGCCCCAGAAGTGGCACAGATACGCAGTATTTT
>TRBJ1-4|few|TRBD1|TRBV10-3
CAISAGTANEKLFF
TGTGCCATCAGTGCGGGGACAGCGAATGAAAAACTGTTTTTT
>TRBJ2-7|NA|NA|TRBV20-1
CSARSALNPTYEQYF
TGCAGTGCTCGTTCCGCCCTGAACCCGACCTACGAGCAGTACTTC
>TRBJ2-3|NA|TRBD2|TRBV28
CASATSGSTDTQYF
TGTGCCAGCGCCACTAGCGGAAGCACAGATACGCAGTATTTT
>TRBJ2-5|NA|NA|TRBV9
CAGSVDHRETQYF
TGTGCCGGCAGCGTAGACCACCGAGAGACCCAGTACTTC
>TRBJ1-2|NA|TRBD1|TRBV6-6
CASSLIEGADYGYTF
TGTGCCAGCAGTTTAATAGAGGGGGCGGACTATGGCTACACCTTC
>TRBJ2-3|NA|NA|TRBV4-3
CASSQGIPRRLAGALGDTQYF
TGCGCCAGCAGCCAAGGAATTCCTCGGAGGCTGGCCGGCGCTCTGGGGGATACGCAGTATTTT
>TRBJ2-2|NA|NA|TRBV11-3
CASTKGSLNTGELFF
TGTGCCAGCACCAAAGGGAGCTTGAACACCGGGGAGCTGTTTTTT
>TRBJ1-5|NA|TRBD1|TRBV24-1
CATSGGTGINQPQHF
TGTGCCACCAGTGGGGGGACAGGGATCAATCAGCCCCAGCATTTT
>TRBJ2-1|NA|NA|TRBV6-1
CASAKGYGVVDEQFF
TGTGCCAGTGCGAAGGGGTATGGTGTGGTGGATGAGCAGTTCTTC